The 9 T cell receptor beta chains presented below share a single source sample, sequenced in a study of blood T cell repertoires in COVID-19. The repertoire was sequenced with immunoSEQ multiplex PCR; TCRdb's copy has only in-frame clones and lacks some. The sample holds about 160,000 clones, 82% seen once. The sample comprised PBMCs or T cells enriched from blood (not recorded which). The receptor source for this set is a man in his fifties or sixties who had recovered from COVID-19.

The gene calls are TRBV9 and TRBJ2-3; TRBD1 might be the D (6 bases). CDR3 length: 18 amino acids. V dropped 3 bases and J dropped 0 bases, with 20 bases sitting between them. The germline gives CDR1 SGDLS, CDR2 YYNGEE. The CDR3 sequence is CASSGPSGQRTSTDTQYF. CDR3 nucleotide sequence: TGTGCCAGCAGCGGTCCCAGCGGACAGAGAACTAGCACAGATACGCAGTATTTT. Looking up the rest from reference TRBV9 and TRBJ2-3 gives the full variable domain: DSGVTQTPKHLITATGQRVTLRCSPRSGDLSVYWYQQSLDQGLQFLIQYYNGEERAKGNILERFSAQQFPDLHSELNLSSLELGDSALYFCASSGPSGQRTSTDTQYFGPGTRLTVL.

The CDR3, as DNA: TGCGCCAGCAGCGCCTCCGGGACAGGGTACAATGAGCAGTTCTTC. As protein: CASSASGTGYNEQFF. The genes are TRBV5-1 and TRBJ2-1; 9 bases are a match to TRBD1. Trimming cost V 4 bases and J 4 bases; bases outside gene matches: 6. The CDR3 has 15 residues. Germline V CDR1 and CDR2: SGHRS, YFSETQ.

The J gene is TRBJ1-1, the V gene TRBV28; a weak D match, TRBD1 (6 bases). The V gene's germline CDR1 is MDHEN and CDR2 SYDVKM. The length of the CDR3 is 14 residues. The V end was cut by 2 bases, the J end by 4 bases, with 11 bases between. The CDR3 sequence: CASSLRRGGTEAFF. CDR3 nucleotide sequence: TGTGCCAGCAGTTTAAGGAGGGGGGGCACTGAAGCTTTCTTT. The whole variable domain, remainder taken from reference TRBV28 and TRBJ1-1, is DVKVTQSSRYLVKRTGEKVFLECVQDMDHENMFWYRQDPGLGLRLIYFSYDVKMKEKGDIPEGYSVSREKKERFSLILESASTNQTSMYLCASSLRRGGTEAFFGQGTRLTVV.

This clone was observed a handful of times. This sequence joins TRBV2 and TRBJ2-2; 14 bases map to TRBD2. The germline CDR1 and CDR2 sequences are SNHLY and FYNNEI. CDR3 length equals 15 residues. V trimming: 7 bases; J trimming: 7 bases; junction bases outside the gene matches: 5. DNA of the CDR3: TGTGCCAGCACTCTTGGGACTAGCGGGGGCGGGGAGCTGTTTTTT. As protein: CASTLGTSGGGELFF.

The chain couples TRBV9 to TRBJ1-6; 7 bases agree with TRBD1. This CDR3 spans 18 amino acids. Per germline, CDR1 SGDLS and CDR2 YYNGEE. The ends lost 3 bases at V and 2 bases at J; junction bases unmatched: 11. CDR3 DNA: TGTGCCAGCAGCGCCCAAATTACAGGGGCGGCCTATAATTCACCCCTCCACTTT. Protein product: CASSAQITGAAYNSPLHF.

CDR3 sequence: CASSPGHNGYTF. For the CDR3, the DNA is TGTGCCAGCAGCCCAGGACATAATGGCTACACCTTC. The chain recombines TRBV25-1 with TRBJ1-2, with D possibly being TRBD1 (5 bases). The CDR3 is 12 amino acids. V shed 6 bases and J shed 6 bases, with 11 bases lying between them. The germline V gene encodes CDR1 MGHDK and CDR2 SYGVNS.

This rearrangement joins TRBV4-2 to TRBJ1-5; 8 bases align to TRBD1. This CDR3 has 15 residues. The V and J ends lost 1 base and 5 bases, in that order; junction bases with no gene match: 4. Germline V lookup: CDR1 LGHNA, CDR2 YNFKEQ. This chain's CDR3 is CASSQGDRGYQPQHF. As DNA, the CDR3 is TGTGCCAGCAGCCAAGGTGACAGGGGCTATCAGCCCCAGCATTTT.

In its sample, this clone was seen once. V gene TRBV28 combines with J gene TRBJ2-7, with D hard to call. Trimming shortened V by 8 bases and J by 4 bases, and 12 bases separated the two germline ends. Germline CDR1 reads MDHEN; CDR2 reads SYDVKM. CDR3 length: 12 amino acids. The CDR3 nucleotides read TGTGCCAGCTCAGACACCAGATACGAGCAGTACTTC. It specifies CASSDTRYEQYF. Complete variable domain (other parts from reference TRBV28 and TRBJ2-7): DVKVTQSSRYLVKRTGEKVFLECVQDMDHENMFWYRQDPGLGLRLIYFSYDVKMKEKGDIPEGYSVSREKKERFSLILESASTNQTSMYLCASSDTRYEQYFGPGTRLTVT.

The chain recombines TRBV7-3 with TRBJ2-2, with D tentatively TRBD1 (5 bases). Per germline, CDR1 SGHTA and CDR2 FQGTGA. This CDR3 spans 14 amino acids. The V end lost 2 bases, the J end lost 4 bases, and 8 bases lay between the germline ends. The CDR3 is CASSLDSPTGELFF. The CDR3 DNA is TGTGCCAGCAGCTTAGACAGCCCCACCGGGGAGCTGTTTTTT.